This TCR beta chain was identified during a study of beta chain features in type 1 diabetes. Sequencing targeted expressed TCRB transcripts, as all isolated RNA had been reverse transcribed. The data were produced by immunoSEQ multiplex PCR, yet TCRdb's version contains in-frame clones alone and is incomplete. The data hold approximately 120,000 clones, with around 40% observed a single time. The sequencing input was stem cell memory CD4+ T cells from blood. This clonotype was sampled from a woman aged 18 to 35 in good health.

As DNA, the CDR3 is TGTGCCAGCAGTGCCGGGGTCAGACAGCGGGACAATGAGCAGTTCTTC. Amino acids: CASSAGVRQRDNEQFF. The chain carries TRBV6-1 and TRBJ2-1, with a tentative D call TRBD2 (6 bases). CDR1 is MNHNS and CDR2 is SASEGT in the germline V gene. The CDR3 consists of 16 residues. The germline V and J ends were trimmed by 4 bases and 5 bases, with 18 bases remaining between them.